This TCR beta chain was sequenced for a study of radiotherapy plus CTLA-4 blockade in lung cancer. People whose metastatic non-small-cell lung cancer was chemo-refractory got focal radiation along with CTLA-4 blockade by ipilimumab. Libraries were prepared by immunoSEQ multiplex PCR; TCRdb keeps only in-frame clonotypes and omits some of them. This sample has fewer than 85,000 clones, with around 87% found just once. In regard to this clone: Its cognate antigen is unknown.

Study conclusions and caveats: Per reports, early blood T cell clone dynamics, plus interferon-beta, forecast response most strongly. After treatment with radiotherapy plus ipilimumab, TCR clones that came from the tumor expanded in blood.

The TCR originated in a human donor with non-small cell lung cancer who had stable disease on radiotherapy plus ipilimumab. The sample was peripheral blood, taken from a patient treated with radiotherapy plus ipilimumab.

The CDR3 sequence: CASSLVLGLAGLTYEQYF. The CDR3 DNA reads as TGTGCCAGCAGTTTGGTTTTAGGACTAGCGGGATTAACCTACGAGCAGTACTTC. The V and J genes are TRBV28 and TRBJ2-7; 12 nucleotides agree with TRBD2. With V trimmed by 3 bases and J by 2 bases, 11 bases remained unmatched. The CDR3 totals 18 residues. From germline, CDR1 is MDHEN and CDR2 SYDVKM.